The clone carrying this TCR beta chain has a handful of counts. These data originate in a study of blood T cell repertoires in COVID-19. As for the study in general: From T cells, B-cell-depleted T cells, or PBMCs came the material, which was cDNA or gDNA.

CDR1 and CDR2 from the germline V gene are LNHDA and SQIVND (reference sequence). The CDR3 is 17 residues long. With 6 bases clipped from V and 0 bases from J, the junction kept 7 bases outside the gene matches. Assay used: immunoSEQ multiplex PCR; TCRdb lists only in-frame clones, some missing. The table lists approximately 210,000 clones, around 85% of them singletons. This clonotype was sampled from a man aged 40-50 years with acute or convalescent COVID-19. Sequencing was carried out using peripheral blood. The chain couples TRBV19 to TRBJ1-5; TRBD1 aligns across 11 bases. The CDR3 coding sequence is TGTGCCAGTAGCTGGACAGGGGGCCTTTATAGCAATCAGCCCCAGCATTTT. Translation gives CASSWTGGLYSNQPQHF.